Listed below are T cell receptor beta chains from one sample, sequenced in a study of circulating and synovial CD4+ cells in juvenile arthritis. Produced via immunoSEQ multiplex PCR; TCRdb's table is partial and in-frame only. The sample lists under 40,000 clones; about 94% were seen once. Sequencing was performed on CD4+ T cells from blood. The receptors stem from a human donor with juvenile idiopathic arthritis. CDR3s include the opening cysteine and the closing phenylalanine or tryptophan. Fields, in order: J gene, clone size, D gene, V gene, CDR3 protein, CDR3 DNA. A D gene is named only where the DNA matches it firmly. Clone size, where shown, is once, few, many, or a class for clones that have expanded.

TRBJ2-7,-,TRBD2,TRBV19,CASKRDGGAYEQYF,TGTGCCAGTAAGCGGGACGGCGGGGCCTACGAGCAGTACTTC
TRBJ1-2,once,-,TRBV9,CASSVGFLRGYTF,TGTGCCAGCAGCGTTGGATTCCTGAGGGGCTACACCTTC
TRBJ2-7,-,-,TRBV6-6,CASSYRTGEQYF,TGTGCCAGCAGTTACAGGACGGGGGAGCAGTACTTC
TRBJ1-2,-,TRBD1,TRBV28,CASRGGWGNYGYTF,TGTGCCAGCAGAGGGGGCTGGGGTAACTATGGCTACACCTTC
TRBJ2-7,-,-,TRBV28,CASSLTAYEQYF,TGTGCCAGCAGCCTCACAGCCTACGAGCAGTACTTC
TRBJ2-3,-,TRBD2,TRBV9,CASSPGLAGGDTQYF,TGTGCCAGCAGCCCGGGACTAGCGGGAGGGGATACGCAGTATTTT
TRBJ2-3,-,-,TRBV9,CASSVGRGTDTQYF,TGTGCCAGCAGCGTCGGTCGGGGGACAGATACGCAGTATTTT
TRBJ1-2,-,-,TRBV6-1,CASIIRRGAKGYTF,TGTGCCAGCATAATACGACGGGGGGCGAAGGGCTACACCTTC
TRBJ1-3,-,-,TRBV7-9,CASIPGSGNTIYF,TGTGCCAGCATCCCAGGTTCTGGAAACACCATATATTTT
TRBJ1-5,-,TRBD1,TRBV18,CASSPEQGASNQPQHF,TGTGCCAGCTCACCTGAACAGGGGGCTAGCAATCAGCCCCAGCATTTT
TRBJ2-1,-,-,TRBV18,CASSPPGLLNEQFF,TGTGCCAGCTCACCTCCAGGACTACTCAATGAGCAGTTCTTC
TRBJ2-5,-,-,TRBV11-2,CAIVRSGGASETQYF,TGTGCCATCGTCCGTTCGGGTGGGGCTAGTGAGACCCAGTACTTC
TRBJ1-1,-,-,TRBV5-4,CASSLGAGMNTEAFF,TGTGCCAGCAGCTTGGGCGCGGGAATGAACACTGAAGCTTTCTTT
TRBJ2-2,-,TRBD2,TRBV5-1,CASSLLAGGVAGELFF,TGCGCCAGCAGCTTGTTAGCGGGAGGGGTTGCCGGGGAGCTGTTTTTT
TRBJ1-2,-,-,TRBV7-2,CASSLAPWAGNGYTF,TGTGCCAGCAGCTTAGCCCCGTGGGCAGGGAATGGCTACACCTTC
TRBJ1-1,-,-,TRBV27,CASSTTVSGTPFF,TGTGCCAGCAGTACGACGGTCAGCGGGACACCTTTCTTT
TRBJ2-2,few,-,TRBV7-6,CASSLALDRGAGELFF,TGTGCCAGCAGCTTAGCGCTAGACCGCGGAGCTGGGGAGCTGTTTTTT
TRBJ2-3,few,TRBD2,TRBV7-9,CASSFSLAELTDTQYF,TGTGCCAGCAGCTTCTCACTAGCGGAACTCACAGATACGCAGTATTTT
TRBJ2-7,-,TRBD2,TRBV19,CASGSGREGYEQYF,TGTGCCAGTGGCAGCGGGCGGGAGGGCTACGAGCAGTACTTC
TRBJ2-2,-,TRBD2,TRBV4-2,CASSQETGGASGELFF,TGTGCCAGCAGCCAAGAGACGGGAGGGGCGTCCGGGGAGCTGTTTTTT
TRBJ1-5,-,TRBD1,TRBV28,CAIAGTGGLNQPQHF,TGTGCCATCGCCGGGACAGGGGGCCTAAATCAGCCCCAGCATTTT
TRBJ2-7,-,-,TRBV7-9,CASSSRGPYEQYF,TGTGCCAGCAGCTCCAGGGGACCCTACGAGCAGTACTTC
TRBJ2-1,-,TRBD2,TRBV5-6,CASSLTSGYNEQFF,TGTGCCAGCAGCTTAACTAGCGGGTACAATGAGCAGTTCTTC
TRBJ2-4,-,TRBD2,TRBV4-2,CASSNAGGGDKNIQYF,TGTGCCAGCAGCAACGCGGGAGGAGGCGACAAAAACATTCAGTACTTC
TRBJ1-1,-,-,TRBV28,CASSLRKGRGMNTEAFF,TGTGCCAGCAGTTTAAGGAAGGGGAGGGGCATGAACACTGAAGCTTTCTTT
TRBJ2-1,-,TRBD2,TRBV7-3,CASSPERESSEQFF,TGTGCCAGCAGCCCCGAGCGGGAGAGTAGTGAGCAGTTCTTC
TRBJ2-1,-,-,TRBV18,CASSPPAPGNEQFF,TGTGCCAGCTCACCCCCGGCTCCAGGCAATGAGCAGTTCTTC
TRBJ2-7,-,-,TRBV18,CASSPGAQSTHEQYF,TGTGCCAGCTCACCTGGGGCTCAGTCGACCCACGAGCAGTACTTC
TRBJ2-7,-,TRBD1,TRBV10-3,CAIRDRRLVGDDEQYF,TGTGCCATCAGGGACAGGCGCCTTGTTGGGGACGACGAGCAGTACTTC
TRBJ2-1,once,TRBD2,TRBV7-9,CASSPAGRTWGNEQFF,TGTGCCAGCAGCCCAGCGGGGCGAACTTGGGGGAATGAGCAGTTCTTC
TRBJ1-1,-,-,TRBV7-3,CASSLTREAEAFF,TGTGCCAGCAGCTTAACTCGTGAGGCTGAAGCTTTCTTT
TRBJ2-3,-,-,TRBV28,CASSLFFQGVTDTQYF,TGTGCCAGCAGTTTATTCTTCCAGGGCGTGACAGATACGCAGTATTTT
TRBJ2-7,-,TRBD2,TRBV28,CASKVGEGYEQYF,TGTGCCAGCAAGGTCGGGGAGGGCTACGAGCAGTACTTC
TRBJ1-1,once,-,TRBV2,CASIPKGWGKEGDTEAFF,TGTGCCAGCATCCCCAAAGGGTGGGGCAAGGAAGGAGACACTGAAGCTTTCTTT
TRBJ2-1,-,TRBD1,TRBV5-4,CASSLDRGYNEQFF,TGTGCCAGCAGCCTTGACAGGGGCTACAATGAGCAGTTCTTC
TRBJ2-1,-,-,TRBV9,CASSVEAEYNEQFF,TGTGCCAGCAGCGTAGAGGCGGAATACAATGAGCAGTTCTTC
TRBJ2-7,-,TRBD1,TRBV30,CAWSPGQGVLYEQYF,TGTGCCTGGAGTCCCGGGCAGGGGGTTTTATACGAGCAGTACTTC
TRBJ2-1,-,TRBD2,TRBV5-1,CASSSTGTSGYNEQFF,TGCGCCAGCAGCTCCACCGGGACTAGCGGGTACAATGAGCAGTTCTTC
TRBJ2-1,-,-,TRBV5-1,CASSLGDSLNEQFF,TGCGCCAGCAGCTTGGGAGACAGTCTAAATGAGCAGTTCTTC
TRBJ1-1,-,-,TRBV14,CASSQGGLRILEAFF,TGTGCCAGCAGCCAAGGGGGACTGAGAATTTTGGAAGCTTTCTTT
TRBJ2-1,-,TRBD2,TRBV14,CASSQDTSGYYNEQFF,TGTGCCAGCAGCCAAGATACTAGCGGTTACTACAATGAGCAGTTCTTC
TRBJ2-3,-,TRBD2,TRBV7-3,CASSLSLGGGTDTQYF,TGTGCCAGCAGCTTAAGTCTTGGGGGAGGGACAGATACGCAGTATTTT
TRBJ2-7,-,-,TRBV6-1,CASSELRGYEQYF,TGTGCCAGCAGTGAACTTCGGGGTTACGAGCAGTACTTC
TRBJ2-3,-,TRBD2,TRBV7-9,CASSSREELGTQYF,TGTGCCAGCAGCTCCCGGGAGGAGTTGGGAACGCAGTATTTT
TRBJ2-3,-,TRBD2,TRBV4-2,CASSPGLFRLVADTQYF,TGTGCCAGCAGCCCGGGACTATTTCGTCTTGTCGCAGATACGCAGTATTTT
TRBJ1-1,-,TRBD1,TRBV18,CASSPPTGGVTEAFF,TGTGCCAGCTCACCACCGACAGGGGGGGTGACTGAAGCTTTCTTT
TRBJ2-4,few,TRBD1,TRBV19,CASSTRQGYIQYF,TGTGCCAGTAGTACCAGACAGGGATACATTCAGTACTTC